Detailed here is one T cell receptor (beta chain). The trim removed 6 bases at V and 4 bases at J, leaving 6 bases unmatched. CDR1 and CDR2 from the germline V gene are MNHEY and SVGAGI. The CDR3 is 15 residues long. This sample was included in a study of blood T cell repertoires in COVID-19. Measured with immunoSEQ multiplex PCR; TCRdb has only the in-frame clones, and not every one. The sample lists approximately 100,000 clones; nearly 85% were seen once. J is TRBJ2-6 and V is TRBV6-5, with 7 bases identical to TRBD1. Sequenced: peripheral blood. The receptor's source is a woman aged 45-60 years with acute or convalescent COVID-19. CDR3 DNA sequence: TGTGCCAGCAGAACAGGGGCTACGGGGGCCAACGTCCTGACTTTC. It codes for CASRTGATGANVLTF.